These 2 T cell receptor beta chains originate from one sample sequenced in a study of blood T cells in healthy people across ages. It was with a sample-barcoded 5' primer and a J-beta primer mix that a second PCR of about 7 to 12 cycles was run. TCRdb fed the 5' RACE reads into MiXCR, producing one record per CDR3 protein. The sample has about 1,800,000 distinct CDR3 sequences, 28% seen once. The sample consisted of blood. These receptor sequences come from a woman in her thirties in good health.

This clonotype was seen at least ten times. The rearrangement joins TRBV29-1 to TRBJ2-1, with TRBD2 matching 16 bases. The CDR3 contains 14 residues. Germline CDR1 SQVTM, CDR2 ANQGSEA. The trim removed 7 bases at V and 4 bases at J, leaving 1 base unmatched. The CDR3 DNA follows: TGCAGCGGGGGACTAGCGGGAGGGTACAATGAGCAGTTCTTC. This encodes CSGGLAGGYNEQFF.

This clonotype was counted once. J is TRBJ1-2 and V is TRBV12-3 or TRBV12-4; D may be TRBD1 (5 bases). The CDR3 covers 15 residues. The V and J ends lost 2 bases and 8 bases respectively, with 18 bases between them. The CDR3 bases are TGTGCCAGCAGTTTACCATCTCCCGCAAGGGGAGGCTACACCTTC. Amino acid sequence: CASSLPSPARGGYTF.